A selection of T cell receptor beta chains follows, all from one sample in a study of blood T cell repertoires in COVID-19. Here immunoSEQ multiplex PCR was the method, and the copy in TCRdb shows in-frame clones only, minus some. In the table there are under 60,000 clones, roughly four fifths of which are singletons. Sequenced material: peripheral blood. Every receptor here comes from a man aged 55 to 70 with acute or convalescent COVID-19. Both conserved end residues are part of each CDR3. The D gene is left open where the match is weak. The listing skips clone size in some rows; elsewhere it reads once, few, many or a size class.

d_gene	v_gene	j_gene	abundance	CDR3aa	CDR3nt
TRBD1	TRBV6-4	TRBJ2-1	few	CASSQDRGINNEQFF	TGTGCCAGCAGTCAGGACAGGGGGATAAACAATGAGCAGTTCTTC
NA	TRBV18	TRBJ1-2	NA	CASSPKTDPNYGYTF	TGTGCCAGCTCACCAAAGACAGACCCTAACTATGGCTACACCTTC
TRBD1	TRBV7-9	TRBJ1-1	NA	CASSSLQGATEAFF	TGTGCCAGCAGCTCCTTACAGGGGGCTACTGAAGCTTTCTTT
NA	TRBV7-9	TRBJ2-2	NA	CASSPQGRSTGELFF	TGTGCCAGCAGCCCCCAGGGCAGGAGCACCGGGGAGCTGTTTTTT
TRBD1	TRBV7-3	TRBJ1-2	NA	CASSSTGGGDGYTF	TGTGCCAGCAGCTCGACAGGGGGCGGAGATGGCTACACCTTC
TRBD1	TRBV18	TRBJ1-1	NA	CASSPPGQGTYEAFF	TGTGCCAGCTCACCACCTGGACAGGGGACCTATGAAGCTTTCTTT
NA	TRBV10-2	TRBJ2-7	NA	CASCRGAYEQYF	TGCGCCAGCTGCCGGGGAGCCTACGAGCAGTACTTC
NA	TRBV18	TRBJ2-7	NA	CASATPTASYEQYF	TGTGCCAGCGCGACCCCGACAGCCTCCTACGAGCAGTACTTC
NA	TRBV5-6	TRBJ1-6	NA	CASSLERDSSPLHF	TGTGCCAGCAGCTTGGAGAGGGATAGTTCACCCCTCCACTTT
NA	TRBV7-9	TRBJ2-6	NA	CASSLGGGPGANVLTF	TGTGCCAGCAGCTTAGGGGGGGGCCCTGGGGCCAACGTCCTGACTTTC
TRBD2	TRBV2	TRBJ2-2	NA	CASSPLAGGPGTGELFF	TGTGCCAGCAGTCCACTAGCGGGGGGGCCCGGCACCGGGGAGCTGTTTTTT
TRBD1	TRBV11-2	TRBJ1-1	NA	CASSLVDWRDRAKTEAFF	TGTGCCAGCAGCTTAGTGGATTGGAGGGACAGGGCGAAAACTGAAGCTTTCTTT
NA	TRBV5-1	TRBJ1-2	NA	CASTTAGKDYGYTF	TGCGCCAGCACCACGGCGGGTAAGGACTATGGCTACACCTTC
NA	TRBV5-6	TRBJ1-1	few	CASSFGEGRGNEAFF	TGTGCCAGCAGCTTTGGGGAAGGGCGGGGGAATGAAGCTTTCTTT
TRBD1	TRBV29-1	TRBJ1-5	NA	CSVSDRANQPQHF	TGCAGCGTTTCAGACAGGGCGAATCAGCCCCAGCATTTT
NA	TRBV6-1	TRBJ1-4	NA	CASREGQNRNEKLFF	TGTGCCAGCAGGGAAGGACAGAACCGCAATGAAAAACTGTTTTTT
NA	TRBV21-1	TRBJ1-2	few	CASSREDREQGYTF	TGTGCCAGCAGCAGGGAGGACAGGGAACAGGGCTACACCTTC
NA	TRBV6-5	TRBJ1-4	NA	CASSVQGSGGEKLFF	TGTGCCAGCAGCGTGCAAGGGTCCGGGGGGGAAAAACTGTTTTTT
TRBD1	TRBV10-3	TRBJ2-7	few	CAIRSGTGPEQYF	TGTGCCATCAGATCCGGGACAGGGCCCGAGCAGTACTTC
NA	TRBV29-1	TRBJ1-2	NA	CSVHQRGYGYTF	TGCAGCGTTCATCAGCGAGGCTATGGCTACACCTTC
NA	TRBV3-1/TRBV3-2	TRBJ1-5	NA	CASSQGRNQPQHF	TGTGCCAGCAGCCAGGGCCGCAATCAGCCCCAGCATTTT
TRBD1	TRBV4-1	TRBJ2-7	few	CASSATGVHEQYF	TGCGCCAGCAGCGCGACAGGGGTCCACGAGCAGTACTTC
TRBD1	TRBV25-1	TRBJ2-7	few	CASSGTGTGGFEQYF	TGTGCCAGCAGCGGAACCGGGACAGGGGGCTTCGAGCAGTACTTC
TRBD1	TRBV5-6	TRBJ1-3	NA	CASSPEGSGQEHF	TGTGCCAGCAGCCCTGAGGGTTCGGGACAGGAACATTTT
NA	TRBV2	TRBJ2-7	NA	CASSEMGATSYEQYF	TGTGCCAGCAGTGAAATGGGGGCCACATCCTACGAGCAGTACTTC
TRBD1	TRBV2	TRBJ1-2	NA	CASSDQGQPNYGYTF	TGTGCCAGCAGTGACCAGGGACAGCCTAACTATGGCTACACCTTC
TRBD1	TRBV3-1/TRBV3-2	TRBJ1-2	NA	CASTGTGYYGYTF	TGTGCCAGCACAGGGACAGGTTACTATGGCTACACCTTC
TRBD1	TRBV27	TRBJ1-2	NA	CASSLGAGGISGYTF	TGTGCCAGCAGTCTGGGGGCAGGGGGCATCAGTGGCTACACCTTC
NA	TRBV4-1	TRBJ1-2	NA	CASSQDRGGSHYGYTF	TGCGCCAGCAGCCAAGATAGGGGTGGCAGCCACTATGGCTACACCTTC
NA	TRBV5-6	TRBJ1-1	NA	CASSRSDRAIGTEAFF	TGTGCCAGCAGCCGTTCCGACAGAGCCATAGGTACTGAAGCTTTCTTT
TRBD2	TRBV11-3	TRBJ2-1	NA	CASSRLAGSYNEQFF	TGTGCCAGCAGCCGACTAGCGGGGTCCTACAATGAGCAGTTCTTC
NA	TRBV27	TRBJ1-5	NA	CASSLSARGSQPQHF	TGTGCCAGCAGTTTATCAGCAAGGGGGAGTCAGCCCCAGCATTTT
NA	TRBV4-2	TRBJ1-1	NA	CASSQAGYSMNTEAFF	TGTGCCAGCAGCCAAGCGGGGTACAGCATGAACACTGAAGCTTTCTTT
TRBD1	TRBV6-2/TRBV6-3	TRBJ1-6	NA	CASSSVPGQGSNSPLHF	TGTGCCAGCAGTTCCGTCCCGGGACAGGGATCGAATTCACCCCTCCACTTT
NA	TRBV30	TRBJ1-1	NA	CAWSVPGAVTEAFF	TGTGCCTGGAGTGTACCTGGGGCGGTCACTGAAGCTTTCTTT
TRBD2	TRBV5-1	TRBJ2-3	NA	CASSLGGLAGGIRTDTQYF	TGCGCCAGCAGCTTGGGAGGACTAGCGGGGGGCATTCGCACAGATACGCAGTATTTT
NA	TRBV10-3	TRBJ1-5	NA	CATNPGLNQPQHF	TGTGCCACCAATCCGGGACTCAATCAGCCCCAGCATTTT
NA	TRBV6-5	TRBJ1-1	few	CASRPEGITEAFF	TGTGCCAGCAGACCCGAGGGTATCACTGAAGCTTTCTTT
TRBD1	TRBV5-6	TRBJ1-2	once	CASSLGGGAGYGYTF	TGTGCCAGCAGCTTGGGAGGGGGCGCTGGATATGGCTACACCTTC
NA	TRBV18	TRBJ2-1	once	CASSPQNEQFF	TGTGCCAGCTCACCCCAAAATGAGCAGTTCTTC
TRBD1	TRBV19	TRBJ1-2	once	CASSGQGFKGVF	TGTGCCAGTAGTGGACAGGGTTTTAAGGGAGTCTTC
TRBD1	TRBV5-1	TRBJ1-2	NA	CASSSDREWYGYTF	TGCGCCAGCAGCTCCGACAGGGAGTGGTATGGCTACACCTTC
NA	TRBV19	TRBJ1-1	once	CASSSRRGLNTEAFF	TGTGCCAGTAGTTCCCGCAGGGGTTTGAACACTGAAGCTTTCTTT
NA	TRBV5-1	TRBJ2-1	NA	CASSLSVGASYNEQFF	TGCGCCAGCAGCTTAAGCGTCGGAGCCTCCTACAATGAGCAGTTCTTC
NA	TRBV7-6	TRBJ1-1	NA	CASSLIAGLNTEAFF	TGTGCCAGCAGCTTAATTGCCGGGTTGAACACTGAAGCTTTCTTT
NA	TRBV4-1	TRBJ1-6	NA	CASSPEPRQALSPLHF	TGCGCCAGCAGCCCCGAACCGAGACAGGCCCTTTCACCCCTCCACTTT
NA	TRBV27	TRBJ1-1	NA	CASSLYRVDTEAFF	TGTGCCAGCAGTTTATACAGGGTGGACACTGAAGCTTTCTTT
NA	TRBV28	TRBJ2-1	NA	CASREGFNEQFF	TGTGCCAGCAGGGAGGGCTTCAATGAGCAGTTCTTC
NA	TRBV18	TRBJ2-6	NA	CASSGGLSGANVLTF	TGTGCCAGCTCCGGGGGGCTCTCTGGGGCCAACGTCCTGACTTTC
NA	TRBV15	TRBJ1-6	NA	CATSRERGGNNSPLHF	TGTGCCACCAGCAGAGAACGGGGGGGTAATAATTCACCCCTCCACTTT
NA	TRBV11-2	TRBJ2-5	NA	CASSLGRIQETQYF	TGTGCCAGCAGCTTAGGGCGGATCCAAGAGACCCAGTACTTC
NA	TRBV15	TRBJ1-1	NA	CATSRDGAAGENTEAFF	TGTGCCACCAGCAGAGATGGGGCGGCAGGGGAGAACACTGAAGCTTTCTTT
NA	TRBV6-5	TRBJ1-2	NA	CASSYSSGLDGYTF	TGTGCCAGCAGTTACTCGTCAGGGCTGGATGGCTACACCTTC